This T cell receptor (beta chain) was observed in a study of metastatic and nonmetastatic thyroid tumors. All patients were untreated before thyroid surgery. V was trimmed by 3 bases and J by 7 bases, leaving 9 bases between them. The CDR3 totals 13 residues. Germline lookup yields CDR1 LNHDA and CDR2 SQIVND (reference sequence). This clone was counted at least ten times. TCRdb re-called the PCR reads with MiXCR. The sample carries some 33,000 clones, approximately 10% recorded once. The sequenced sample was blood. The chain is built from TRBV19 and TRBJ2-2, with D perhaps assigned TRBD1 or TRBD2 (5 bases each). This TCR derives from a female donor with papillary thyroid cancer or a benign thyroid nodule (not recorded which). Some clones in this sample may be carry-over from other donors' samples. CDR3 protein: CASSILGDGELFF. The CDR3 bases are TGTGCCAGTAGTATCTTGGGGGACGGGGAGCTGTTTTTT.